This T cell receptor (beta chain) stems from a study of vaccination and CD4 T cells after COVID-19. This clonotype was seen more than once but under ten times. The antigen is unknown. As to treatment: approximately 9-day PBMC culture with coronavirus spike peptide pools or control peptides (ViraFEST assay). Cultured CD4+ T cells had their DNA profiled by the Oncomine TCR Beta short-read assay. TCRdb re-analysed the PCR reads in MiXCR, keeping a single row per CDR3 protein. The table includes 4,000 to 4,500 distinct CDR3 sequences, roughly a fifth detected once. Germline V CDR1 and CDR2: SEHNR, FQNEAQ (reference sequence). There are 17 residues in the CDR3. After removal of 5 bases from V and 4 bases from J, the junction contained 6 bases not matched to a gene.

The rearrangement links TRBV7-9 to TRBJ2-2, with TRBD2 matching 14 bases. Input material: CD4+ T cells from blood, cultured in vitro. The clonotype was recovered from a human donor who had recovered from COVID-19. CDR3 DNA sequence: TGTGCCAGCAGCGCGACTAGCGGGGGGGCAGGCACCGGGGAGCTGTTTTTT. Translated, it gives CASSATSGGAGTGELFF.